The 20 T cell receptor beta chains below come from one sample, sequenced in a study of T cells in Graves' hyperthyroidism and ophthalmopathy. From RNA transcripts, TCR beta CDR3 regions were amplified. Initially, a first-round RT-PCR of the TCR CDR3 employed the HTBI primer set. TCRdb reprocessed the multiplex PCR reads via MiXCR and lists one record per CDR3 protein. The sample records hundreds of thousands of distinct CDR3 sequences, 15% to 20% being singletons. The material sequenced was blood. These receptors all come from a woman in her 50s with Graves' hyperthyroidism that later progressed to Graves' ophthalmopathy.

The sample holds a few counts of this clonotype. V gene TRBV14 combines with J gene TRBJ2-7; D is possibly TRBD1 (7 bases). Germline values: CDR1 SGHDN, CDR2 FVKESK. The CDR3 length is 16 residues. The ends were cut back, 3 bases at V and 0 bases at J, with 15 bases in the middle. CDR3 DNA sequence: TGTGCCAGCAGCCACCCAGGGGGGCCCACCTCCTACGAGCAGTACTTC. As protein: CASSHPGGPTSYEQYF.

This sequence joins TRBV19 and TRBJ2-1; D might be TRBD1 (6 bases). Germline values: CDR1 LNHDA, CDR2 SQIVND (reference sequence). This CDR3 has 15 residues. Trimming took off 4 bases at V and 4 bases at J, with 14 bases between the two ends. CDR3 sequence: CASSRGQGFYNEQFF. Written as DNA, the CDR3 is TGTGCCAGTAGTAGGGGGCAGGGTTTTTACAATGAGCAGTTCTTC. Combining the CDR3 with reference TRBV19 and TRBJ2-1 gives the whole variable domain DGGITQSPKYLFRKEGQNVTLSCEQNLNHDAMYWYRQDPGQGLRLIYYSQIVNDFQKGDIAEGYSVSREKKESFPLTVTSAQKNPTAFYLCASSRGQGFYNEQFFGPGTRLTVL.

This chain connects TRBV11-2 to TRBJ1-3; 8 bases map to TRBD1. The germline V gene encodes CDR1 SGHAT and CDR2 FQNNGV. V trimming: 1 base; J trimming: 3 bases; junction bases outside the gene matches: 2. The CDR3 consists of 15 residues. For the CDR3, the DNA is TGTGCCAGCAGCTTAGGGACAGGGTTTGGAAACACCATATATTTT. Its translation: CASSLGTGFGNTIYF.

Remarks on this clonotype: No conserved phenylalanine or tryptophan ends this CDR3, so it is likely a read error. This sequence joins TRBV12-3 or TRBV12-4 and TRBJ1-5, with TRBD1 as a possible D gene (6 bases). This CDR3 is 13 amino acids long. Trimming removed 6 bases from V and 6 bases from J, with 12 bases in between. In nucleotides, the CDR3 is TGTGCCAGCAGGAAACAGGGTTCTCAGCCCCAGCATTCT. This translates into CASRKQGSQPQHS.

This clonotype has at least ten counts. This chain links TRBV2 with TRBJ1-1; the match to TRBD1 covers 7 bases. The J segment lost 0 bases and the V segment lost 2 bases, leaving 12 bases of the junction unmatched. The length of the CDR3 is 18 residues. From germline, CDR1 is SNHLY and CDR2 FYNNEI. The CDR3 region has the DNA TGTGCCAGCAGTGAATTTTGGGAGGACAGGCTTTTGAACACTGAAGCTTTCTTT. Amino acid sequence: CASSEFWEDRLLNTEAFF.

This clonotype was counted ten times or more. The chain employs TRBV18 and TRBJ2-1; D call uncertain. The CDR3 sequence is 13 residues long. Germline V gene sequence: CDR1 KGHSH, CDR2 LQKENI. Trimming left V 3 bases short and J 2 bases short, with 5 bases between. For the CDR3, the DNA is TGTGCCAGCTCACCTCTGGCCTACAATGAGCAGTTCTTC. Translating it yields CASSPLAYNEQFF. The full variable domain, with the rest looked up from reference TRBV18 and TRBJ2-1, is NAGVMQNPRHLVRRRGQEARLRCSPMKGHSHVYWYRQLPEEGLKFMVYLQKENIIDESGMPKERFSAEFPKEGPSILRIQQVVRGDSAAYFCASSPLAYNEQFFGPGTRLTVL.

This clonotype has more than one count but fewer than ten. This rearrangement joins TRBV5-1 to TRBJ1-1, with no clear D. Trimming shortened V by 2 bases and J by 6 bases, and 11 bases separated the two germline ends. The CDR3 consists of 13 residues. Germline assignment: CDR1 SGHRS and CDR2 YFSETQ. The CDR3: CASSFKSESEAFF. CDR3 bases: TGCGCCAGCAGCTTTAAGTCAGAATCTGAAGCTTTCTTT.

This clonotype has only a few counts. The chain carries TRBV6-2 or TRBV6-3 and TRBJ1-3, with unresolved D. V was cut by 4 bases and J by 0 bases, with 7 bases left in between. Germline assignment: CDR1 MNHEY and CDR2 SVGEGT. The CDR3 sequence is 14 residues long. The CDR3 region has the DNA TGTGCCAGCAGTTCGGCCAACTCTGGAAACACCATATATTTT. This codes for CASSSANSGNTIYF.

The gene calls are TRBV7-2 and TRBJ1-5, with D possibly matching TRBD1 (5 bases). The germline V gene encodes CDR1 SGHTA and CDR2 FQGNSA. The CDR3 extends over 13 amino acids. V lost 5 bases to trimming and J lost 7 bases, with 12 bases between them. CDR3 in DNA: TGTGCCAGCAGCCTCCAGGGTTGGCAGCCCCAGCATTTT. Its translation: CASSLQGWQPQHF.

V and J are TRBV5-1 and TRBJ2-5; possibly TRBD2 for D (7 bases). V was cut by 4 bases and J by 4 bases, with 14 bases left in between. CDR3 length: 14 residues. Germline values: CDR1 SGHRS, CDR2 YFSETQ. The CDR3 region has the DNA TGCGCCAGCAGCGATCCGGGGGGCGGAGAGACCCAGTACTTC. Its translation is CASSDPGGGETQYF.

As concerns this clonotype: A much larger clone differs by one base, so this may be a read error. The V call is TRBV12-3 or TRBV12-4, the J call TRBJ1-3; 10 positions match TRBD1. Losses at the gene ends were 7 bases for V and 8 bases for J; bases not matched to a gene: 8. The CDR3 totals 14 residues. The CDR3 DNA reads TGTGCCAGCACTGGGACAGGGGTCGGAGACACCATATATTTT. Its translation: CASTGTGVGDTIYF.

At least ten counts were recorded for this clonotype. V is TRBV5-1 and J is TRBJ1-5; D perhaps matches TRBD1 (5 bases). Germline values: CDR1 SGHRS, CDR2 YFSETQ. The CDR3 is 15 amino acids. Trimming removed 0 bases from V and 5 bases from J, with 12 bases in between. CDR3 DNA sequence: TGCGCCAGCAGCTTGGGAACGGGCAGGGATCAGCCCCAGCATTTT. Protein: CASSLGTGRDQPQHF.

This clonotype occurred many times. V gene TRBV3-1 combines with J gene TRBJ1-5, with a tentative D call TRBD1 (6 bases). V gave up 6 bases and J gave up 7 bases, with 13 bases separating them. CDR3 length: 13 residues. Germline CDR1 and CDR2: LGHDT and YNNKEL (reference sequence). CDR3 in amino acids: CASSPGGWQPQHF. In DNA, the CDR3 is TGTGCCAGCAGTCCTGGGGGCTGGCAGCCCCAGCATTTT.

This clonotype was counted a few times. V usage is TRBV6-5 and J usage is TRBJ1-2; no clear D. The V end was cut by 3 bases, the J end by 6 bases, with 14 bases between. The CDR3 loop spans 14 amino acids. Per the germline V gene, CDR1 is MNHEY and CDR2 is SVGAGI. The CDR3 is CASSYNPDFNGYTF. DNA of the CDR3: TGTGCCAGCAGTTATAATCCTGATTTTAATGGCTACACCTTC.

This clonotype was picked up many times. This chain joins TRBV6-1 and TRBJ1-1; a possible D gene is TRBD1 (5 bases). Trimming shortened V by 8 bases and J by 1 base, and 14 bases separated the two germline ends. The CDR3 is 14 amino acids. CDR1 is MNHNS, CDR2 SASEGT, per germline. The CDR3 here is CASGKGLANTEAFF. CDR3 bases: TGTGCCAGCGGAAAGGGGTTGGCGAACACTGAAGCTTTCTTT.

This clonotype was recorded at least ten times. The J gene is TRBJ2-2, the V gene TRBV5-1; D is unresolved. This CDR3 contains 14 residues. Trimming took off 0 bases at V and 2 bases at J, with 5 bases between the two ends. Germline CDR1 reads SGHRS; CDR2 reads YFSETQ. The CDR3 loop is CASSLVSNTGELFF. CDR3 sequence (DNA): TGCGCCAGCAGCTTGGTTTCTAACACCGGGGAGCTGTTTTTT.

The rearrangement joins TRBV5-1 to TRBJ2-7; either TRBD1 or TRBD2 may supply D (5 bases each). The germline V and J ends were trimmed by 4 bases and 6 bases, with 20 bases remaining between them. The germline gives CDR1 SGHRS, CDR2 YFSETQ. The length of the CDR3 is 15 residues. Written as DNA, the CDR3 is TGCGCCAGCAGCCGAAGTGAGGGACGTCGGTTCGAGCAGTACTTC. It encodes CASSRSEGRRFEQYF. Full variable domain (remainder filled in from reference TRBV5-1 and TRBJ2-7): KAGVTQTPRYLIKTRGQQVTLSCSPISGHRSVSWYQQTPGQGLQFLFEYFSETQRNKGNFPGRFSGRQFSNSRSEMNVSTLELGDSALYLCASSRSEGRRFEQYFGPGTRLTVT.

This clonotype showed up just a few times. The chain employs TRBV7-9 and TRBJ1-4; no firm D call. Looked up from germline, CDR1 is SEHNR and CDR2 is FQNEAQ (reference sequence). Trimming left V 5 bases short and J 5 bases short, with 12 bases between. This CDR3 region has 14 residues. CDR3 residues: CASSHQERNEKLFF. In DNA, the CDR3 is TGTGCCAGCAGCCACCAGGAACGAAATGAAAAACTGTTTTTT.

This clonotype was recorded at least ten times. The CDR3 region has the DNA TGTGCCAGCAGCCCTACCGGGACAGGGTTCCTTCGCGAGCAGTACTTC. It specifies CASSPTGTGFLREQYF. The rearrangement uses TRBV28 and TRBJ2-7; 9 bases are shared with TRBD1. The V gene's germline CDR1 is MDHEN and CDR2 SYDVKM. Trimming cost V 6 bases and J 6 bases; bases outside gene matches: 15. This CDR3 region has 16 residues.

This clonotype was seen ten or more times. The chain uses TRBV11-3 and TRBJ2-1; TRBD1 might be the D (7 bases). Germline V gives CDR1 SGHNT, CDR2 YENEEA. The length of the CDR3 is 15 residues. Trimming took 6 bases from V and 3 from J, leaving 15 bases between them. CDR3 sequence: CASSLEGALYNEQFF. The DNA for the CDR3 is TGTGCCAGCAGTTTGGAGGGGGCCCTCTACAATGAGCAGTTCTTC.